The 14 T cell receptor beta chains below all came from one sample that was sequenced in a study of T cell responses to AZD1222 COVID-19 vaccine. Clones were read by immunoSEQ multiplex PCR, and TCRdb kept only the in-frame ones, dropping some. Of approximately 150,000 clones detected, over 85% appear once; the ten largest clones hold roughly 1.8%. Sequenced here: peripheral blood, sampled on day 0 of AZD1222 vaccination. Receptors originate from an adult in good health.

About this clone: Distinct nucleotide sequences in the sample also encode this CDR3. The chain uses TRBV3-1 (or the pseudogene TRBV3-2) and TRBJ1-2, with D possibly TRBD1 on 5 matching bases. There are 14 residues in the CDR3. Germline CDR1 LGHDT, CDR2 YNNKEL (reference sequence). V was trimmed by 0 bases and J by 4 bases, leaving 9 bases between them. DNA for the CDR3: TGTGCCAGCAGCCAAGATCCGGGGACCTATGGCTACACCTTC. Amino acid sequence: CASSQDPGTYGYTF.

The V gene is TRBV11-1, the J gene TRBJ1-2, with D possibly matching TRBD1 (5 bases). In germline, CDR1 is SGHAT, CDR2 FQDESV (reference sequence). Trimming left V 4 bases short and J 9 bases short, with 12 bases between. This CDR3 region has 12 residues. This CDR3 reads CASSSPGLRYTF. CDR3 bases: TGTGCCAGCAGCTCCCCAGGGTTGCGCTACACCTTC.

The genes are TRBV7-9 and TRBJ2-7; D is possibly TRBD2 (6 bases). V lost 5 bases, J lost 1 base, and 15 bases lay in between. The germline CDR1 and CDR2 sequences are SEHNR and FQNEAQ (reference sequence). This CDR3 is built from 15 residues. The CDR3 loop is CASSLRDSSSYEQYF. For the CDR3, the DNA is TGTGCCAGCAGCCTCCGGGACTCCTCTTCCTACGAGCAGTACTTC.

The rearrangement links TRBV5-1 to TRBJ2-5, with 14 positions matching TRBD2. Germline V lookup: CDR1 SGHRS, CDR2 YFSETQ. V trimming: 1 base; J trimming: 6 bases; junction bases outside the gene matches: 14. The CDR3 totals 19 residues. CDR3 protein: CASSLSTSGTSGRRKTQYF. The CDR3 DNA sequence: TGCGCCAGCAGCTTGTCCACCTCCGGGACTAGCGGGAGAAGAAAGACCCAGTACTTC.

This chain uses TRBV5-6 with TRBJ1-2, with a possible D match to TRBD1 (5 bases). The germline V gene encodes CDR1 SGHDT and CDR2 YYEEEE. The V end was cut by 7 bases, the J end by 4 bases, with 17 bases between. The CDR3 contains 14 residues. CDR3 in DNA: TGTGCCAGCCGCACCCCGAAAAGGGGCTATGGCTACACCTTC. Translating gives CASRTPKRGYGYTF.

The chain carries TRBV7-2 and TRBJ2-7; TRBD2 aligns across 13 bases. The ends lost 1 base at V and 2 bases at J; junction bases unmatched: 2. CDR3 length: 16 residues. The germline V gene has CDR1 SGHTA and CDR2 FQGNSA. The CDR3 DNA follows: TGTGCCAGCAGCTTAGATGGGACTAGCGGGACCTACGAGCAGTACTTC. Encoded protein: CASSLDGTSGTYEQYF.

The rearrangement links TRBV30 to TRBJ1-6, with D hard to call. From germline, CDR1 is GTSNPN and CDR2 SVGIG (reference sequence). Trimming left V 3 bases short and J 4 bases short, with 10 bases between. The CDR3 covers 14 residues. The CDR3 reads CAWRLGRYNSPLHF. Here the CDR3 DNA reads TGTGCCTGGAGGTTGGGCCGTTATAATTCACCCCTCCACTTT.

The rearrangement uses TRBV7-6 and TRBJ1-2; weak D call: TRBD1 (5 bases). This CDR3 is 16 amino acids long. The germline CDR1 and CDR2 sequences are SGHVS and FNYEAQ. V lost 4 bases and J 4 bases, leaving 19 bases between the germline ends. The CDR3 protein is CASSSSRGSPTYGYTF. The DNA for the CDR3 is TGTGCCAGCAGCTCCTCAAGGGGTAGTCCGACCTATGGCTACACCTTC.

The V gene is TRBV5-1, the J gene TRBJ2-7; 10 bases map to TRBD1. Losses at the gene ends were 0 bases for V and 4 bases for J; bases not matched to a gene: 13. The CDR3 loop spans 18 amino acids. Germline CDR1 is SGHRS and CDR2 is YFSETQ. CDR3 bases: TGCGCCAGCAGCTTGGCCGGGACAGGGGAGCCAGGGGTATACGAGCAGTACTTC. Encoded protein: CASSLAGTGEPGVYEQYF.

In nucleotides, the CDR3 is TGTGCCAGCAGTGCGGGCTCCCAGGAGACCCAGTACTTC. The encoded protein is CASSAGSQETQYF. This chain connects TRBV2 to TRBJ2-5; no firm D call. Looked up from germline, CDR1 is SNHLY and CDR2 is FYNNEI. With 4 bases removed from V and 5 bases from J, the gap between germline ends came to 11 bases. This CDR3 has 13 amino acids.

The genes are TRBV5-6 and TRBJ1-1, with D possibly being TRBD1 (6 bases). The CDR3 is 13 residues long. V lost 4 bases to trimming and J lost 8 bases, with 15 bases between them. Looked up from germline, CDR1 is SGHDT and CDR2 is YYEEEE. The CDR3, as DNA: TGTGCCAGCAGCCGGCATACAGGGTCCGAAGCTTTCTTT. Its protein product is CASSRHTGSEAFF.

V gene TRBV2 combines with J gene TRBJ2-2; 7 bases are a match to TRBD1. After removal of 6 bases from V and 6 bases from J, the junction contained 13 bases not matched to a gene. The CDR3 has 16 amino acids. Germline V lookup: CDR1 SNHLY, CDR2 FYNNEI. CDR3 region: CASRGKGALIAGELFF. The CDR3 coding sequence is TGTGCCAGCAGGGGGAAGGGGGCTTTGATCGCCGGGGAGCTGTTTTTT.

The genes are TRBV30 and TRBJ2-1; maybe TRBD2 (5 bases). CDR1 and CDR2 (germline): GTSNPN, SVGIG (reference sequence). CDR3 length equals 13 residues. V lost 5 bases and J 15 bases, leaving 23 bases between the germline ends. The CDR3: CAWGRTSGLPPFF. In DNA, the CDR3 is TGTGCCTGGGGGCGTACGAGCGGTCTCCCCCCGTTCTTC.

V and J are TRBV28 and TRBJ1-1; maybe TRBD1 (6 bases). This CDR3 spans 13 amino acids. Looked up from germline, CDR1 is MDHEN and CDR2 is SYDVKM. V was pared by 5 bases and J by 7 bases, with 14 bases between. The chain's CDR3 is CASSTGGRIEAFF. The CDR3 coding sequence is TGTGCCAGCAGTACCGGGGGCAGGATTGAAGCTTTCTTT.